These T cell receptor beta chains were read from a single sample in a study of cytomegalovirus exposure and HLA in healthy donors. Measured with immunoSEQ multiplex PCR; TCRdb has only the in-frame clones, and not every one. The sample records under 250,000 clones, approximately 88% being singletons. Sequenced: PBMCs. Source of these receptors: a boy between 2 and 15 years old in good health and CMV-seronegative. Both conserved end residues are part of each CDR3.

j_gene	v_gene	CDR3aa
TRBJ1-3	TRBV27	CASGVGNTIYF
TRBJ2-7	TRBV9	CASSPTHTTSGSSYEQYF
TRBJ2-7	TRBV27	CASSFRSSYEQYF
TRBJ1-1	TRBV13	CASSLGGFGGSSEAFF
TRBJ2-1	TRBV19	CASSIPGSSDEQFF
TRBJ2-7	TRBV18	CASSREPLASYEQYF
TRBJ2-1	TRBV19	CASSVRGGASYNEQFF
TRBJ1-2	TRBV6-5	CASTPGGRPSYGYTF
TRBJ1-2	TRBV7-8	CASSLDEETEENYGYTF
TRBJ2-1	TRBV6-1	CASGGWGSYNEQFF
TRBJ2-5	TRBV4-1	CASSQDLGLLYF
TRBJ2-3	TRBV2	CASRVGLAGDPSTDTQYF
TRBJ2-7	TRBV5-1	CASSLGTGPSSYEQYF
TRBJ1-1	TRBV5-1	CASSLAPDTEAFF
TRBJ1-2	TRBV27	CASSLVEGMNYGYTF
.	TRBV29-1	CSVDGGSYEQYF
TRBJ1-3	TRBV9	CASSVDPGSGNTIYF
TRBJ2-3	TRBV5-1	CASSRIGGGTDTQYF
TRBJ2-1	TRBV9	CASSEGGLAGEQFF
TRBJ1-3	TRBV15	CATRATRSGNTIYF
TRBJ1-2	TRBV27	CASRQGASGYTF
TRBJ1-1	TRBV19	CASSMGQGNTEAFF
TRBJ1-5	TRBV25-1	CASSDILGNQPQHF
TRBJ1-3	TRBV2	CASSEPYLDTIYF
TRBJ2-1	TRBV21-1	CASSKVTSGSGNEQFF
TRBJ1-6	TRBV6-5	CASKKGQGNSPLHF
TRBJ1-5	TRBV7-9	CASSLAEYQPQHF
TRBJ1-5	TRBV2	CASRGQAYDQPQHF
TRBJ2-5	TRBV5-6	CASSLRGSETQYF
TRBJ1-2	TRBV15	CATFAESDGYTF
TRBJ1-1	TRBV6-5	CASSYGAGLLNTEAFF
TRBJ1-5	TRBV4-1	CASSQVIRGPGQPQHF
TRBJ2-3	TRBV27	CASSLLEGAFDTQYF
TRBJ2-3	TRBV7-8	CASSLGDRTDTQYF
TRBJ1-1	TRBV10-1	CASTKGVYTEAFF
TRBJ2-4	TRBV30	CAWSATGVKNIQYF
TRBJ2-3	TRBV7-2	CASSPTSGGAPPYF
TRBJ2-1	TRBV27	CASRGTGENEQFF
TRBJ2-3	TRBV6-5	CASSGGDRSDTQYF
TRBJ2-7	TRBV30	CASYRSESYEQYF
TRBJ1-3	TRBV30	CAWRSLRDSGNTIYF